Listed below are T cell receptor beta chains from one sample, sequenced in a study of T cell responses to AZD1222 COVID-19 vaccine. Libraries were prepared by immunoSEQ multiplex PCR; TCRdb keeps only in-frame clonotypes and omits some of them. The sample consists of around 67,000 clones, roughly 89% of them appearing once. Sequencing was performed on peripheral blood, taken on day 0 of AZD1222 vaccination. Receptors were obtained from an adult in good health. Each CDR3 is given with its conserved first and last residue. A D gene is named only where the DNA matches it firmly. Expanded clones get a size class; other rows say once, few or many, or leave the size out.

j_gene | abundance | v_gene | d_gene | CDR3aa | CDR3nt
TRBJ1-5 | - | TRBV19 | TRBD1 | CASSSGQAVQPQHF | TGTGCCAGTAGTAGCGGACAGGCGGTACAGCCCCAGCATTTT
TRBJ2-1 | - | TRBV9 | - | CASSLSVSLYNEQFF | TGTGCCAGCAGCCTCAGCGTCTCACTTTACAATGAGCAGTTCTTC
TRBJ2-7 | - | TRBV6-1 | - | CASSSDSYEQYF | TGTGCCAGCAGTAGCGACAGCTACGAGCAGTACTTC
TRBJ2-5 | once | TRBV11-2 | - | CASSLGTSLETQYF | TGTGCCAGCAGCTTAGGGACAAGCTTAGAGACCCAGTACTTC
TRBJ2-5 | - | TRBV11-2 | TRBD2 | CASSSTSGVPQETQYF | TGTGCCAGCAGTTCGACTAGCGGGGTGCCCCAAGAGACCCAGTACTTC
TRBJ1-4 | - | TRBV25-1 | - | CASSEWGDEKLFF | TGTGCCAGCAGTGAATGGGGCGATGAAAAACTGTTTTTT
TRBJ2-1 | - | TRBV4-3 | - | CASSQDSGLLAPNEQFF | TGCGCCAGCAGCCAAGATTCAGGCCTCCTAGCGCCTAATGAGCAGTTCTTC
TRBJ1-1 | - | TRBV5-6 | - | CASSPGELTEAFF | TGTGCCAGCAGCCCAGGGGAGTTAACTGAAGCTTTCTTT
TRBJ2-1 | - | TRBV6-5 | - | CASSPLGNEQFF | TGTGCCAGCAGCCCCCTGGGAAATGAGCAGTTCTTC
TRBJ1-3 | - | TRBV7-2 | - | CASSLYARGTGNTIYF | TGTGCCAGCAGCTTATACGCCAGGGGAACTGGAAACACCATATATTTT
TRBJ1-4 | - | TRBV7-2 | TRBD1 | CASSWTGAEKLFF | TGTGCCAGCAGCTGGACAGGGGCTGAAAAACTGTTTTTT
TRBJ1-2 | - | TRBV5-1 | - | CASSLEVGNHGYTF | TGCGCCAGCAGCTTGGAGGTGGGTAACCATGGCTACACCTTC
TRBJ1-2 | - | TRBV10-3 | - | CAISESNGGLFDGYTF | TGTGCCATCAGTGAGTCGAATGGGGGGCTCTTCGATGGCTACACCTTC
TRBJ1-5 | - | TRBV6-5 | TRBD1 | CASRNGQGGNQPQHF | TGTGCCAGCAGAAACGGACAGGGGGGCAATCAGCCCCAGCATTTT
TRBJ1-1 | - | TRBV13 | - | CASSEGLRGNEAFF | TGTGCCAGCAGCGAAGGCCTGAGGGGGAATGAAGCTTTCTTT
TRBJ2-3 | - | TRBV10-3 | TRBD1 | CAISNRDRGQYF | TGTGCCATCAGCAACCGGGACAGGGGGCAGTATTTT
TRBJ1-4 | - | TRBV5-6 | - | CASSPWAVNEKLFF | TGTGCCAGCAGCCCCTGGGCAGTTAATGAAAAACTGTTTTTT
TRBJ2-1 | - | TRBV3-1/TRBV3-2 | - | CASSQDFGGGGNEQFF | TGTGCCAGCAGCCAAGATTTTGGGGGGGGCGGGAATGAGCAGTTCTTC
TRBJ2-7 | - | TRBV6-5 | - | CASRITYEQYF | TGTGCCAGCAGGATTACCTACGAGCAGTACTTC
TRBJ2-7 | few | TRBV4-2 | TRBD1 | CASSQELFRTGGRYEQYF | TGTGCCAGCAGCCAAGAATTGTTCCGGACAGGGGGTCGATACGAGCAGTACTTC
TRBJ2-7 | - | TRBV2 | - | CASSEWDRDSYEQYF | TGTGCCAGCAGTGAATGGGATAGGGACTCCTACGAGCAGTACTTC
TRBJ2-2 | - | TRBV5-1 | TRBD1 | CASSRDRASTGELFF | TGCGCCAGCAGCCGGGACAGGGCGTCCACCGGGGAGCTGTTTTTT
TRBJ1-1 | - | TRBV5-1 | - | CASSPGVNTEAFF | TGCGCCAGCAGCCCGGGGGTGAACACTGAAGCTTTCTTT
TRBJ1-5 | - | TRBV18 | - | CASSPQDARPQHF | TGTGCCAGCTCACCACAGGACGCCAGGCCCCAGCATTTT
TRBJ2-5 | - | TRBV27 | - | CASSLWREETQYF | TGTGCCAGCAGTTTGTGGAGGGAAGAGACCCAGTACTTC
TRBJ2-1 | - | TRBV19 | - | CASTPRGSYNEQFF | TGTGCCAGTACGCCCAGGGGTTCCTACAATGAGCAGTTCTTC
TRBJ1-5 | - | TRBV10-3 | - | CAISATPEGNQPQHF | TGTGCCATCAGTGCTACACCTGAGGGGAATCAGCCCCAGCATTTT
TRBJ2-4 | - | TRBV3-1/TRBV3-2 | TRBD2 | CASSQTSGELDIQYF | TGTGCCAGCAGCCAGACGAGCGGGGAGTTGGACATTCAGTACTTC